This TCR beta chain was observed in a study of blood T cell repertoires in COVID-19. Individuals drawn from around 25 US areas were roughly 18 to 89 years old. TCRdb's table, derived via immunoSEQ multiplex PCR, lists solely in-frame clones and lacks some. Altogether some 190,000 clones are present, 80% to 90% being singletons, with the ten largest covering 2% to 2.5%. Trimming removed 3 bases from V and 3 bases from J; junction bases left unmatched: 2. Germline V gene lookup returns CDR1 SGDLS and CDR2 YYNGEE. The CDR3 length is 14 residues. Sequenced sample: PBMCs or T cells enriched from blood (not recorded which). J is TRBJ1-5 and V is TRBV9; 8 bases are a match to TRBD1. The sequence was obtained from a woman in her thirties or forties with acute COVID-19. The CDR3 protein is CASSGQGYNQPQHF. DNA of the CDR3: TGTGCCAGCAGCGGACAGGGGTACAATCAGCCCCAGCATTTT.